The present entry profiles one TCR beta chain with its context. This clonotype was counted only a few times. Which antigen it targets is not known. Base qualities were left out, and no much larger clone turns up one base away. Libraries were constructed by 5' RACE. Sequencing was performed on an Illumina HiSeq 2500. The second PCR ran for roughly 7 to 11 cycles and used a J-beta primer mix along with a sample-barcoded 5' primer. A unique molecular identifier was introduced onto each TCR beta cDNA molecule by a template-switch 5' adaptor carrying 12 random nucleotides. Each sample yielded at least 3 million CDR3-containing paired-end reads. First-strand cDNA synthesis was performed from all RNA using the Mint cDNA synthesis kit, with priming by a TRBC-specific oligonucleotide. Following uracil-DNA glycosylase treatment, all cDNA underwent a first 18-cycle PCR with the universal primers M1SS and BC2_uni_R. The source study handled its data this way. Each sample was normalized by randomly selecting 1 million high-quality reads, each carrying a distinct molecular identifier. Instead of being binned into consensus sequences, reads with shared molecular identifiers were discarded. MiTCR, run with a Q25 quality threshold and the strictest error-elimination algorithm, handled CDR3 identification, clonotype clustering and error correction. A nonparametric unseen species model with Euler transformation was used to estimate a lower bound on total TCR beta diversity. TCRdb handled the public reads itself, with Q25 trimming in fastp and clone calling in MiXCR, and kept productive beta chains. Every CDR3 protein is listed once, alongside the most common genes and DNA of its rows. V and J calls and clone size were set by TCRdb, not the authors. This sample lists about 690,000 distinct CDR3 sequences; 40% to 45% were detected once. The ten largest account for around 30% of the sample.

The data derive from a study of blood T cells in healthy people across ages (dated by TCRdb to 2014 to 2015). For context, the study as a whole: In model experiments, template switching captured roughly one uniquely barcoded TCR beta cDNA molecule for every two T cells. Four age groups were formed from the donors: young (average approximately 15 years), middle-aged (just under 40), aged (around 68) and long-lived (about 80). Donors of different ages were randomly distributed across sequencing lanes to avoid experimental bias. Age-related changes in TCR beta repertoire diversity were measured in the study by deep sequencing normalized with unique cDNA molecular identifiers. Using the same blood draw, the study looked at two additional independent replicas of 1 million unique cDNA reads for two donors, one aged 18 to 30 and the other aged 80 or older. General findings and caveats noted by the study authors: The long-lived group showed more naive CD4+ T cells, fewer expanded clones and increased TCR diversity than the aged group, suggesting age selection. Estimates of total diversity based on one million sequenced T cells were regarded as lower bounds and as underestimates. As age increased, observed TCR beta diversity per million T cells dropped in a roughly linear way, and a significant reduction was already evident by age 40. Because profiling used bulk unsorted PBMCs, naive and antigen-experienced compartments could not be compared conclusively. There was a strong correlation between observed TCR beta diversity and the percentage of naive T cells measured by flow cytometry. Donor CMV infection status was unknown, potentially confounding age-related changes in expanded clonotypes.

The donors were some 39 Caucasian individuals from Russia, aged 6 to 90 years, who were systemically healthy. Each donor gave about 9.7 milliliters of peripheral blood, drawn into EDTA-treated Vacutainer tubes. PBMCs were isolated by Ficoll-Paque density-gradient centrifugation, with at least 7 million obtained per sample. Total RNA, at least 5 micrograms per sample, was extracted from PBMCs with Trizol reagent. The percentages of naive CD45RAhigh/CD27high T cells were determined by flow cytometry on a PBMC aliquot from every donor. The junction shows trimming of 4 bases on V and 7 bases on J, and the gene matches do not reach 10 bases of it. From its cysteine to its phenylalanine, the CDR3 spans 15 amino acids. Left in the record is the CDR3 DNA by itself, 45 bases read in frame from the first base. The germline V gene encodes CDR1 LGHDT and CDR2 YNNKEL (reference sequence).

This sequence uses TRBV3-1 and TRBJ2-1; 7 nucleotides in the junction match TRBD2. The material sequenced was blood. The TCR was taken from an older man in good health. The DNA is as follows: TGTGCCAGCAGCCTCAGCGGGATCAACCGGAATGAGCAGTTCTTC. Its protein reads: CASSLSGINRNEQFF.